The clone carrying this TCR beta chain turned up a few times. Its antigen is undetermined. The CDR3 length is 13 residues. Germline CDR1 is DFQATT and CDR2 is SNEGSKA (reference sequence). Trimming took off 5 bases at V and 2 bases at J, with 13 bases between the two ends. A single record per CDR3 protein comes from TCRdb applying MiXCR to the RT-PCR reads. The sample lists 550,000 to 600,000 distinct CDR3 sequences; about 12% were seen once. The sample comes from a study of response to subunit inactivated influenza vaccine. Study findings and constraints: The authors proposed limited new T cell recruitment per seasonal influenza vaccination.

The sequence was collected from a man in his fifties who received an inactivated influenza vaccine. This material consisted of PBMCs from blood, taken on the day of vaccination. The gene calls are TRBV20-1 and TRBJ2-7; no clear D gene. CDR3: CSAATQLTYEQYF. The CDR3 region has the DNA TGCAGTGCTGCGACTCAACTTACCTACGAGCAGTACTTC.